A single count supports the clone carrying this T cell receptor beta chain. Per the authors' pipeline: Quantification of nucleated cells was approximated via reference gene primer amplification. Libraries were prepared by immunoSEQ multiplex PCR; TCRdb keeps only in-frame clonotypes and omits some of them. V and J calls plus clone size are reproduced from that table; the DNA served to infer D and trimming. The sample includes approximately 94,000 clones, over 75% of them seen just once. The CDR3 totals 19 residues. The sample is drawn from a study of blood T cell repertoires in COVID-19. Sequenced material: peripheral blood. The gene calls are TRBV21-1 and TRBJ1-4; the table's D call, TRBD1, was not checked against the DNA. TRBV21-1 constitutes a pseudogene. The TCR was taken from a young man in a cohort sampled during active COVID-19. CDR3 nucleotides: TGTGCCAGCAGCAAACCCGGACAGGGTCGGACTCCAACTAATGAAAAACTGTTTTTT. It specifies CASSKPGQGRTPTNEKLFF.